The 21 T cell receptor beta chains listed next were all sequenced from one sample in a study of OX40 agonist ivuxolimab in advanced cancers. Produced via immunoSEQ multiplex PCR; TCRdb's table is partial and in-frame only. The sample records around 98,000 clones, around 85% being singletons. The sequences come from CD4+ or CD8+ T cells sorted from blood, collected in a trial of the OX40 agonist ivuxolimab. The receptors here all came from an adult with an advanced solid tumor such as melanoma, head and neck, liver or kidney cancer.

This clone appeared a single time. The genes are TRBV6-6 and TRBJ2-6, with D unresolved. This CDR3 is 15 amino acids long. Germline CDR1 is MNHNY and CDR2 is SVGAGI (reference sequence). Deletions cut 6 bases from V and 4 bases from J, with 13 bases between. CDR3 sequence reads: CASSLALLGANVLTF. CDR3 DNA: TGTGCCAGCAGCCTCGCCCTCCTCGGGGCCAACGTCCTGACTTTC.

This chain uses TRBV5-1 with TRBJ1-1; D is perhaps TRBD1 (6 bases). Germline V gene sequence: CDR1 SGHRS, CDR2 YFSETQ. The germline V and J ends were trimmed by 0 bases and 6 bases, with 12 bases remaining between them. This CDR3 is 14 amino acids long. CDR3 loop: CASSLDIGGAEAFF. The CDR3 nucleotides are TGCGCCAGCAGCTTGGATATCGGGGGCGCTGAAGCTTTCTTT.

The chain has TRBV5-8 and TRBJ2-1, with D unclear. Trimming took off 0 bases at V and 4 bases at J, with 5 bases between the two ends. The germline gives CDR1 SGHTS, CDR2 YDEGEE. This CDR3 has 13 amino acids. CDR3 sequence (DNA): TGTGCCAGCAGCTTGGCCTTTTACAATGAGCAGTTCTTC. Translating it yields CASSLAFYNEQFF.

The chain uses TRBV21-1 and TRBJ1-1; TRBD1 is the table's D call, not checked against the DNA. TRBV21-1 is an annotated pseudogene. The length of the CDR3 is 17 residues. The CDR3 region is CASSGWQGVTRDTEAFF. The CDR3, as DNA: TGTGCCAGCAGTGGGTGGCAGGGCGTAACTCGAGACACTGAAGCTTTCTTT.

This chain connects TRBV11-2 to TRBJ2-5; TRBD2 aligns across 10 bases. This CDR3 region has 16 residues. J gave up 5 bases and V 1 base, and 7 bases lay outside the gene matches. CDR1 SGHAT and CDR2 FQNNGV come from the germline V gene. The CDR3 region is CASSLVLSGGYETQYF. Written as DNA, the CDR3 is TGTGCCAGCAGCTTAGTCCTTAGCGGGGGGTATGAGACCCAGTACTTC.

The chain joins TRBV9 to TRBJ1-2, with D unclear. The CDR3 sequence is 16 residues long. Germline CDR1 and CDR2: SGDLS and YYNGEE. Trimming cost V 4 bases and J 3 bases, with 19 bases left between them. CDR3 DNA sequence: TGTGCCAGCAGCTCCTCTGAGGATCTCCGGGACTATGGCTACACCTTC. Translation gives CASSSSEDLRDYGYTF.

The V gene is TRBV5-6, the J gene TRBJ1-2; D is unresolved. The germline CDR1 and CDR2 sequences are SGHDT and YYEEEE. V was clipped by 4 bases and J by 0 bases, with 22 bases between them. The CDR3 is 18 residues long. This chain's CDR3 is CASSPLGRSPQANYGYTF. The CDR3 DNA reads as TGTGCCAGCAGCCCCCTCGGCAGATCCCCTCAAGCTAACTATGGCTACACCTTC.

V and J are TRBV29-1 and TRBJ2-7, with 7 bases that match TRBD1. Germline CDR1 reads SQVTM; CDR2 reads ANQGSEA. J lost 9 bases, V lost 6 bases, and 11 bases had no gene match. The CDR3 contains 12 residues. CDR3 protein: CSVRDRDRPQYF. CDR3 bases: TGCAGCGTACGGGACAGAGATCGTCCGCAGTACTTC.

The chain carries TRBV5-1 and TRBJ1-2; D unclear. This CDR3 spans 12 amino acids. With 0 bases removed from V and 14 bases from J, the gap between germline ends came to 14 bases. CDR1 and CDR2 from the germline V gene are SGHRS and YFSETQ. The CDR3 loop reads CASSLEQPPHTF. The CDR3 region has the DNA TGCGCCAGCAGCTTGGAACAGCCACCCCATACCTTC.

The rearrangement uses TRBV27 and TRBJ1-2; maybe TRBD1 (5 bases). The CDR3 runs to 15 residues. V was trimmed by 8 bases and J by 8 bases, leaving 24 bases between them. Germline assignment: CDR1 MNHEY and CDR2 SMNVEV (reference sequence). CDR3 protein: CASRSGGGTGGGYTF. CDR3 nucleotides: TGTGCCAGCCGATCGGGTGGGGGGACGGGAGGAGGCTACACCTTC.

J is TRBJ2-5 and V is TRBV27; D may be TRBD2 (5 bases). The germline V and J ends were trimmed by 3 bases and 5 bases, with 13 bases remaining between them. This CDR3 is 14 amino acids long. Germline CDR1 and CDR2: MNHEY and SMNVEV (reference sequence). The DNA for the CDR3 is TGTGCCAGCAGTTTCATCGGGGTGGGTGAGACCCAGTACTTC. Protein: CASSFIGVGETQYF.

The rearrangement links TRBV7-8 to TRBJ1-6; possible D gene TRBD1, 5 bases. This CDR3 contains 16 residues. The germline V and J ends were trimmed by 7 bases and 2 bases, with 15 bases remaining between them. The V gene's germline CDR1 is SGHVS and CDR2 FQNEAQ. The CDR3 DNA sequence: TGTGCCAGCACCCTTAGGGAGACAGCCTATAATTCACCCCTCCACTTT. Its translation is CASTLRETAYNSPLHF.

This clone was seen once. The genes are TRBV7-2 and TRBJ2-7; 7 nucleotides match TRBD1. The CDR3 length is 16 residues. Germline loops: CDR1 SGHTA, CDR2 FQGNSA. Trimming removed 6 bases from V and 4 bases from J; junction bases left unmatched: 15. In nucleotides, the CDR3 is TGTGCCAGCAGACCCGACAGGGCCCGTCAGCTTTACGAGCAGTACTTC. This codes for CASRPDRARQLYEQYF.

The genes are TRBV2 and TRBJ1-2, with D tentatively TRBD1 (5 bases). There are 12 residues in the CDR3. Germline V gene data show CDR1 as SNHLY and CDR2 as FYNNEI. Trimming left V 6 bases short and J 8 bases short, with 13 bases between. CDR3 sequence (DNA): TGTGCCAGCAGCTATAGGACACAAGGCTACACCTTC. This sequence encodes CASSYRTQGYTF.

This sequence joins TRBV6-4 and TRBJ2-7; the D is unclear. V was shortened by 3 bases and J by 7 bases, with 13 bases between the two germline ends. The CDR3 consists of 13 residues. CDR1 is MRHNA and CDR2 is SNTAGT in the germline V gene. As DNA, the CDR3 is TGTGCCAGCAGTGAAACAATTTCAGTGGAGCAGTACTTC. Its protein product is CASSETISVEQYF.

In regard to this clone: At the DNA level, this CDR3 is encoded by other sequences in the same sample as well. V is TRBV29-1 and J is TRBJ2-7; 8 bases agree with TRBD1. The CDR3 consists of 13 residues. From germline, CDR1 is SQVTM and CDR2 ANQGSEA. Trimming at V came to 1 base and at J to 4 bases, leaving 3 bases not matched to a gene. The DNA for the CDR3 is TGCAGCGTTGAAGGGACAGGGACTTACGAGCAGTACTTC. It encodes CSVEGTGTYEQYF.

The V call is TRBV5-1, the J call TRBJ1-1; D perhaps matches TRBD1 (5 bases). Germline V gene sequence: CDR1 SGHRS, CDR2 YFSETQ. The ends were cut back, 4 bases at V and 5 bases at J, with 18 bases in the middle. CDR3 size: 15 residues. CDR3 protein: CASSPRAQEGTEAFF. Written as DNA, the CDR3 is TGCGCCAGCAGCCCCCGGGCACAGGAGGGTACTGAAGCTTTCTTT. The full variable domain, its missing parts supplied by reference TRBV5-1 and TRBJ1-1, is KAGVTQTPRYLIKTRGQQVTLSCSPISGHRSVSWYQQTPGQGLQFLFEYFSETQRNKGNFPGRFSGRQFSNSRSEMNVSTLELGDSALYLCASSPRAQEGTEAFFGQGTRLTVV.

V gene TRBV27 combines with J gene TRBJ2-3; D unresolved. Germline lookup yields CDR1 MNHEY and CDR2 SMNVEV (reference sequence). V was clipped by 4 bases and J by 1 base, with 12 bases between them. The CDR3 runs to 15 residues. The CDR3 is CASSWTGRGTDTQYF. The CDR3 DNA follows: TGTGCCAGCAGTTGGACGGGTCGGGGCACAGATACGCAGTATTTT.

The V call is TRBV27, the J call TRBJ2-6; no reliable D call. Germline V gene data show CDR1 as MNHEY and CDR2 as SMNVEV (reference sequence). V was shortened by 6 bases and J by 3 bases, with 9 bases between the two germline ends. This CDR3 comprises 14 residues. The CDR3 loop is CASRLVVGANVLTF. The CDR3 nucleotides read TGTGCCAGCAGGCTGGTGGTTGGGGCCAACGTCCTGACTTTC.

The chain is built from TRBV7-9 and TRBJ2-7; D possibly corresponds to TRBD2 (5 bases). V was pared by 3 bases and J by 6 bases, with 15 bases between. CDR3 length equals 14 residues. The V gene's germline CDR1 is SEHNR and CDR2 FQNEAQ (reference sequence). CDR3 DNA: TGTGCCAGCAGCTTGGGAGACCCCAGATCCGAGCAGTACTTC. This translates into CASSLGDPRSEQYF.

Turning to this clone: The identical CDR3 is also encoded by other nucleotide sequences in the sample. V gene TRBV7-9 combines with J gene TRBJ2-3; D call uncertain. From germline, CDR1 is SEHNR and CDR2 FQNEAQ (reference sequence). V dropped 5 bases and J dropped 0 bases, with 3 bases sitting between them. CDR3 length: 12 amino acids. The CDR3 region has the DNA TGTGCCAGCAGCCCAAGCACAGATACGCAGTATTTT. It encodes CASSPSTDTQYF.